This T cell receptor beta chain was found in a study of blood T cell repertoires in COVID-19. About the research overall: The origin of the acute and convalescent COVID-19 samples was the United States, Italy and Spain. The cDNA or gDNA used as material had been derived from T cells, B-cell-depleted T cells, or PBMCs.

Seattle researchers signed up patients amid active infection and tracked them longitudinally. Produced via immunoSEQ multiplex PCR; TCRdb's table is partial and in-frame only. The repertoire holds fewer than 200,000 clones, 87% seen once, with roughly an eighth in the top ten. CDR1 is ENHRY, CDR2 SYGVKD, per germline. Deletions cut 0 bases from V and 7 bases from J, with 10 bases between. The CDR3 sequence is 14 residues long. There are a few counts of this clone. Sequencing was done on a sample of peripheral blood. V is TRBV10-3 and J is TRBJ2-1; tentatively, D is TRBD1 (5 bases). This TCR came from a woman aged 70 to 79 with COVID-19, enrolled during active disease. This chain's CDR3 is CAISESQARNEQFF. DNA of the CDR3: TGTGCCATCAGTGAGTCACAGGCGCGGAATGAGCAGTTCTTC.